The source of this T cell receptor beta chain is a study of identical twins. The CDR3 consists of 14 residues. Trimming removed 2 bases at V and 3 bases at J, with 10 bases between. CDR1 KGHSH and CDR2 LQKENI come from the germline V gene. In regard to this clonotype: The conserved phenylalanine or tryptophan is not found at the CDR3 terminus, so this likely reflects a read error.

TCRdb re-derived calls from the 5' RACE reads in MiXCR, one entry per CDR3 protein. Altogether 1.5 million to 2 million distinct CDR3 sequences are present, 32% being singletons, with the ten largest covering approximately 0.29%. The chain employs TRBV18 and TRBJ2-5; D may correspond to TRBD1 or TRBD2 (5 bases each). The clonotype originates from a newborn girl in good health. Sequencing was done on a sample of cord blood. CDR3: CASSPKRGEETQYS. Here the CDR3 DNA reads TGTGCCAGCTCACCAAAAAGGGGAGAAGAGACCCAGTACTCC.